Below, one T cell receptor (beta chain) is given with its context. Its antigen is undetermined. The sample comes from a study of T cells in Graves' hyperthyroidism and ophthalmopathy. The study's findings and limits: Blood shared most expanded thyroid clonotypes above 0.001.

Germline-derived CDR1 and CDR2 are DFQATT and SNEGSKA (reference sequence). This CDR3 has 12 residues. Trimming took 7 bases from V and 5 from J, leaving 14 bases between them. Using RNA transcripts as the source, TCR beta CDR3 regions were amplified. First-round RT-PCR with HTBI primers amplified the TCR CDR3 region. TCRdb reprocessed the multiplex PCR reads with MiXCR, giving one entry per CDR3 protein. The sample includes more than 500,000 distinct CDR3 sequences, around 50% of them seen just once. The V call is TRBV20-1, the J call TRBJ1-1; possibly TRBD1 for D (5 bases). Sequences were obtained from peripheral blood or thyroid tissue (not recorded which). The source of this sequence is an adult woman with Graves' disease, either hyperthyroidism or ophthalmopathy (not recorded which). CDR3 bases: TGCAGTGTCAGGAGGGACGGGACTGAAGCTTTCTTT. It translates to CSVRRDGTEAFF.